These 25 T cell receptor beta chains originate from one sample sequenced in a study of CD8+ T cells in alopecia areata. Following RNA extraction, reverse transcription yielded cDNA that acted as the sequencing template. TCRdb keeps only in-frame clones here, not all; method: immunoSEQ multiplex PCR. Of a few hundred thousand clones in the sample, about 58% were seen once. Treatment: oral pan-JAK inhibitor, 5-10 mg twice daily. The sample here was CD4+ T cells sorted from blood, taken at week 4, from a patient treated with tofacitinib. The receptors shown here come from a human donor with alopecia areata.

This clone was recorded many times. The rearrangement uses TRBV5-1 and TRBJ2-5, with D hard to call. The CDR3 has 12 amino acids. Trimming removed 4 bases at V and 5 bases at J, with 9 bases between. Germline V gene lookup returns CDR1 SGHRS and CDR2 YFSETQ. CDR3 loop: CASSPTVETQYF. The CDR3 DNA sequence: TGCGCCAGCAGCCCTACGGTTGAGACCCAGTACTTC.

This clone was detected a few times. The chain joins TRBV10-3 to TRBJ2-7; the D is unclear. The CDR3 contains 11 residues. V gave up 2 bases and J gave up 7 bases, with 6 bases separating them. Germline CDR1 is ENHRY and CDR2 is SYGVKD. CDR3 DNA: TGTGCCATCAGTGAGCAGTCGGAGCAGTACTTC. This translates into CAISEQSEQYF.

The chain is built from TRBV29-1 and TRBJ2-1; D gene ambiguous. The CDR3 extends over 12 amino acids. Trimming pared 4 bases from V and 7 bases from J, leaving 11 bases between. CDR1 is SQVTM and CDR2 is ANQGSEA in the germline V gene. The DNA for the CDR3 is TGCAGCGTTGTGGGCAGCACTAATGAGCAGTTCTTC. Amino acid sequence: CSVVGSTNEQFF.

This chain uses TRBV4-1 with TRBJ2-7; 8 positions agree with TRBD1. Trimming cost V 2 bases and J 2 bases; bases outside gene matches: 5. CDR1 and CDR2 from the germline V gene are MGHRA and YSYEKL. The CDR3 sequence is 15 residues long. The CDR3 region has the DNA TGCGCCAGCAGCCAATGGACAGGGTTCACCTACGAGCAGTACTTC. Residues: CASSQWTGFTYEQYF.

The chain joins TRBV5-1 to TRBJ2-1, with 10 bases aligning to TRBD2. J was trimmed by 4 bases and V by 0 bases; bases with no gene match: 1. The CDR3 sequence is 15 residues long. From germline, CDR1 is SGHRS and CDR2 YFSETQ. The CDR3 here is CASSLVAGGYNEQFF. The DNA of the CDR3 is TGCGCCAGCAGCTTGGTAGCGGGGGGTTACAATGAGCAGTTCTTC.

This clone was counted only a few times. V usage is TRBV2 and J usage is TRBJ2-7; weak D call: TRBD2 (6 bases). The CDR3 sequence is 12 residues long. Trimming took off 6 bases at V and 1 base at J, with 7 bases between the two ends. CDR1 and CDR2 (germline): SNHLY, FYNNEI. The CDR3 is CASRGTSYEQYF. CDR3 sequence (DNA): TGTGCCAGCAGGGGGACTTCCTACGAGCAGTACTTC.

Only a few counts were recorded for this clone. The chain recombines TRBV4-3 with TRBJ2-5; 10 bases are a match to TRBD2. The CDR3 is 16 amino acids. Germline CDR1 is LGHNA and CDR2 is YSLEER. V lost 1 base, J lost 5 bases, and 7 bases stayed unmatched. The CDR3 reads CASSQASGGAGETQYF. Written as DNA, the CDR3 is TGCGCCAGCAGCCAAGCAAGCGGGGGGGCAGGCGAGACCCAGTACTTC.

This chain links TRBV10-3 with TRBJ1-1; 8 bases agree with TRBD1. This CDR3 spans 13 amino acids. Losses at the gene ends were 5 bases for V and 3 bases for J; bases not matched to a gene: 2. Germline-derived CDR1 and CDR2 are ENHRY and SYGVKD. As DNA, the CDR3 is TGTGCCATCAGTAAGACAGGGGACACTGAAGCTTTCTTT. Translated: CAISKTGDTEAFF.

The chain has TRBV29-1 and TRBJ1-1, with D unresolved. V was trimmed by 0 bases and J by 4 bases, leaving 9 bases between them. Germline CDR1 reads SQVTM; CDR2 reads ANQGSEA. The CDR3 covers 13 residues. The CDR3 nucleotides are TGCAGCGTTGAAGAGATTCTCCCCACTGAAGCTTTCTTT. Its protein is CSVEEILPTEAFF.

The chain employs TRBV20-1 and TRBJ1-2; D is uncertain. V was pared by 3 bases and J by 6 bases, with 5 bases between. The CDR3 is 10 amino acids. The germline CDR1 and CDR2 sequences are DFQATT and SNEGSKA (reference sequence). DNA of the CDR3: TGCAGTGCTAGTTACAATGGCTACACCTTC. The encoded protein is CSASYNGYTF.

The chain is built from TRBV5-1 and TRBJ2-2; possible D gene TRBD2, 5 bases. V dropped 5 bases and J dropped 3 bases, with 14 bases sitting between them. This CDR3 spans 15 amino acids. Germline-derived CDR1 and CDR2 are SGHRS and YFSETQ. The CDR3 region is CASSVSVRDTGELFF. The CDR3, as DNA: TGCGCCAGCAGTGTGTCAGTGCGGGACACCGGGGAGCTGTTTTTT.

The V gene is TRBV5-1, the J gene TRBJ1-2; D is unclear. Germline loops: CDR1 SGHRS, CDR2 YFSETQ. The germline V and J ends were trimmed by 1 base and 6 bases, with 10 bases remaining between them. CDR3 size: 13 residues. For the CDR3, the DNA is TGCGCCAGCAGCTTGAGTCTAGGGAATGGCTACACCTTC. Its translation: CASSLSLGNGYTF. Full variable domain (remainder filled in from reference TRBV5-1 and TRBJ1-2): KAGVTQTPRYLIKTRGQQVTLSCSPISGHRSVSWYQQTPGQGLQFLFEYFSETQRNKGNFPGRFSGRQFSNSRSEMNVSTLELGDSALYLCASSLSLGNGYTFGSGTRLTVV.

This sequence joins TRBV5-6 and TRBJ1-1; D remains unclear. The CDR3 extends over 14 amino acids. V dropped 0 bases and J dropped 2 bases, with 8 bases sitting between them. From germline, CDR1 is SGHDT and CDR2 YYEEEE. For the CDR3, the DNA is TGTGCCAGCAGCTTGGTTCAATCCAACACTGAAGCTTTCTTT. Protein product: CASSLVQSNTEAFF.

The rearrangement joins TRBV29-1 to TRBJ2-3; 7 bases align to TRBD1. Germline loops: CDR1 SQVTM, CDR2 ANQGSEA. With V trimmed by 6 bases and J by 0 bases, 9 bases remained unmatched. The CDR3 contains 15 residues. The DNA for the CDR3 is TGCAGCGTCCGCAGGACAGGAACTAGCACAGATACGCAGTATTTT. Protein sequence: CSVRRTGTSTDTQYF.

V is TRBV15 and J is TRBJ2-2; possible D gene TRBD2, 6 bases. CDR1 and CDR2 (germline): LNHNV, YYDKDF (reference sequence). The CDR3 runs 15 residues. Trimming stripped 1 base from V and 4 bases from J, with 10 bases between. CDR3 DNA: TGTGCCACCAGCAGAGCGGGAGAGGGCACCGGGGAGCTGTTTTTT. It encodes CATSRAGEGTGELFF.

This clone was counted a few times. Other DNA sequences within the sample encode an identical CDR3. Here the CDR3 DNA reads TGTGCCAGCAGCTTAGGGGGGCAAGGGTCACCCCTCCACTTT. As protein: CASSLGGQGSPLHF. The chain combines TRBV7-9 with TRBJ1-6; a weak D match, TRBD1 (6 bases). The germline CDR1 and CDR2 sequences are SEHNR and FQNEAQ (reference sequence). This CDR3 has 14 residues. V lost 1 base and J 10 bases, leaving 11 bases between the germline ends.

This chain joins TRBV11-3 and TRBJ1-6, with unresolved D. This CDR3 region has 15 residues. Germline V gives CDR1 SGHNT, CDR2 YENEEA. Deletions cut 5 bases from V and 7 bases from J, with 15 bases between. The CDR3, as DNA: TGTGCCAGCAGCACCCTTGGAGGGTTCAATTCACCCCTCCACTTT. The encoded protein is CASSTLGGFNSPLHF.

The V gene is TRBV19, the J gene TRBJ1-5; D not resolved. Trimming cost V 9 bases and J 5 bases, with 17 bases left between them. The V gene's germline CDR1 is LNHDA and CDR2 SQIVND (reference sequence). The CDR3 extends over 14 amino acids. CDR3 region: CASSPLGGDQPQHF. CDR3 DNA: TGTGCCAGCAGTCCCCTTGGCGGGGATCAGCCCCAGCATTTT.

V usage is TRBV7-2 and J usage is TRBJ2-1, with 12 bases that match TRBD2. Germline CDR1 is SGHTA and CDR2 is FQGNSA. The CDR3 runs 17 residues. With 2 bases clipped from V and 5 bases from J, the junction kept 7 bases outside the gene matches. This CDR3 reads CASSLPHGLAGNNEQFF. DNA of the CDR3: TGTGCCAGCAGCTTACCCCACGGACTAGCGGGGAACAATGAGCAGTTCTTC.

This clone was picked up a small number of times. The chain carries TRBV29-1 and TRBJ2-1; TRBD1 is a possible D gene (5 bases). Germline CDR1 reads SQVTM; CDR2 reads ANQGSEA. V dropped 1 base and J dropped 12 bases, with 19 bases sitting between them. The CDR3 spans 14 residues. Here the CDR3 DNA reads TGCAGCGTTGAAGTTGGTGGGGCCGGGCAAATGCAGTTCTTC. This encodes CSVEVGGAGQMQFF.

This clone was found a few times. This chain uses TRBV6-5 with TRBJ1-2; 9 bases align to TRBD1. The J segment lost 6 bases and the V segment lost 6 bases, leaving 5 bases of the junction unmatched. The CDR3 consists of 13 residues. Per germline, CDR1 MNHEY and CDR2 SVGAGI. CDR3 protein: CASRPTGGDGYTF. The CDR3 nucleotides read TGTGCCAGCAGACCTACAGGGGGCGATGGCTACACCTTC.

The rearrangement uses TRBV27 and TRBJ1-5; D call uncertain. CDR3 size: 13 residues. Germline V lookup: CDR1 MNHEY, CDR2 SMNVEV (reference sequence). Between the trimmed V and J ends, which lost 6 bases and 0 bases, there was a span of 6 bases. The CDR3 region has the DNA TGTGCCAGCAGGCAGACTAGCAATCAGCCCCAGCATTTT. Protein sequence: CASRQTSNQPQHF.

This clone was observed a few times. The junction and the germline gene differ at one end; a read error may be behind it. The chain uses TRBV5-1 and TRBJ2-1; 9 positions match TRBD2. The CDR3 is 15 amino acids. Germline CDR1 SGHRS, CDR2 YFSETQ. In nucleotides, the CDR3 is TGCGCCAGCAGCTTGGCCGCTCGGAGCGGGGGGCCCCTCATCTTC. It is translated as CASSLAARSGGPLIF.

The chain has TRBV4-3 and TRBJ1-1; weak D call: TRBD1 (6 bases). CDR3 length: 15 amino acids. Per germline, CDR1 LGHNA and CDR2 YSLEER. V lost 0 bases and J 1 base, leaving 9 bases between the germline ends. CDR3 DNA sequence: TGCGCCAGCAGCCAAGACCAAGGGGGGAACACTGAAGCTTTCTTT. This codes for CASSQDQGGNTEAFF.

As concerns this clone: Other DNA sequences in this sample translate to the same CDR3. The J gene is TRBJ2-7, the V gene TRBV11-2; D gene uncertain. Germline lookup yields CDR1 SGHAT and CDR2 FQNNGV. The CDR3 is made up of 13 amino acids. Trimming removed 1 base from V and 5 bases from J, with 9 bases in between. CDR3 amino acids: CASSLVGQNEQYF. The CDR3 nucleotides read TGTGCCAGCAGCTTAGTAGGCCAAAACGAGCAGTACTTC.